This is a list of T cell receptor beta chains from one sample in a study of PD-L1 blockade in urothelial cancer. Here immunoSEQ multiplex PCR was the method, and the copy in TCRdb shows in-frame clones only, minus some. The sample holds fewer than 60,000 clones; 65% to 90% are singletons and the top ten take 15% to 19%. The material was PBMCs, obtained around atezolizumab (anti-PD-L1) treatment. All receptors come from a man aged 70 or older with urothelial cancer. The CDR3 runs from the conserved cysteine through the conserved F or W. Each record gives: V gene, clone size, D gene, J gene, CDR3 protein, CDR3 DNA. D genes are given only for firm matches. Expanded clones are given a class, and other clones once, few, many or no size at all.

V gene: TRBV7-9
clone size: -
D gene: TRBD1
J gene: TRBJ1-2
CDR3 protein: CASSLSGTGMNGYTF
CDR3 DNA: TGTGCCAGCAGCTTATCCGGGACAGGGATGAATGGCTACACCTTC

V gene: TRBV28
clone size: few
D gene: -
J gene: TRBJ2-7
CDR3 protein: CASRDVTRSDEQYF
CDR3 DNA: TGTGCCAGCAGGGATGTGACTAGGTCGGACGAGCAGTACTTC

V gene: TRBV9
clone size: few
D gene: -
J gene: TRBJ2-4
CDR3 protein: CASSEGQGGDIQYF
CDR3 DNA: TGTGCCAGCAGCGAGGGGCAGGGGGGTGACATTCAGTACTTC

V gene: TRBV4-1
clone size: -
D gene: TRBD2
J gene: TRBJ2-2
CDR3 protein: CASRRTSEGTGELFF
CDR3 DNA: TGCGCCAGCAGACGGACTAGCGAGGGGACCGGGGAGCTGTTTTTT

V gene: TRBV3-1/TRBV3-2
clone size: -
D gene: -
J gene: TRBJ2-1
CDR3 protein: CASSQLKFF
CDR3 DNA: TGTGCCAGCAGCCAACTTAAGTTCTTC

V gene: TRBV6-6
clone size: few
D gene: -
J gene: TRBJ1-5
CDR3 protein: CASSYGGDNQPQHF
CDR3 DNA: TGTGCCAGCAGTTACGGGGGGGACAATCAGCCCCAGCATTTT

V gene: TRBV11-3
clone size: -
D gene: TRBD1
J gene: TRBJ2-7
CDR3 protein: CASSFGTAYEQYF
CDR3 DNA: TGTGCCAGCAGCTTTGGGACAGCCTACGAGCAGTACTTC

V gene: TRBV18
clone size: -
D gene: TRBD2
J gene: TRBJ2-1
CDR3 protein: CASSPGRLAGTYYNEQFF
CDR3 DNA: TGTGCCAGCTCACCAGGGCGGCTAGCGGGAACTTACTACAATGAGCAGTTCTTC

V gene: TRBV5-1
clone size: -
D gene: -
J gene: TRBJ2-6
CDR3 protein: CASRDPSGANVLTF
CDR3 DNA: TGCGCCAGCCGGGATCCCTCTGGGGCCAACGTCCTGACTTTC

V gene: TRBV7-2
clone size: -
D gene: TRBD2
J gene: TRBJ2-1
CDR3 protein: CASSLAPLAGLVGNEQFF
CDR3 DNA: TGTGCCAGCAGCTTAGCCCCCTTAGCGGGCCTAGTGGGGAATGAGCAGTTCTTC

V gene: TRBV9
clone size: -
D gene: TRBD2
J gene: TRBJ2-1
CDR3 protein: CASSASGEGYNEQFF
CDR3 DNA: TGTGCCAGCAGCGCAAGCGGGGAGGGCTACAATGAGCAGTTCTTC

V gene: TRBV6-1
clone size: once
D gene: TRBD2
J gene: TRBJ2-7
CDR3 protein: CASTRTSGSSYEQYF
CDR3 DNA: TGTGCCAGCACCCGGACTAGCGGGAGCTCCTACGAGCAGTACTTC